This is a list of T cell receptor beta chains from one sample in a study of T-cell reconstitution after alpha-beta-depleted transplantation in children. Each CDR3 protein is one row after TCRdb ran MiXCR on the PCR reads. The sample yields some 87,000 distinct CDR3 sequences, about a sixth seen once. Source: PBMCs, mostly from graft donor cells, taken 180 days after TCRalphabeta/CD19-depleted stem cell transplant. The source of these receptors is a male patient between 2 and 15 years old who had a stem cell transplant for acute lymphoblastic leukemia, so the T cells may come from the graft donor. Each CDR3 is given with its conserved first and last residue. Each record gives: V gene, CDR3 length, D gene, clone size, J gene, CDR3 protein, CDR3 DNA. A D gene is named only where the DNA matches it firmly. The size field is filled for only some rows; it gives once, few, many or a size class.

v_gene: TRBV7-6; len: 11; d_gene: NA; abundance: NA; j_gene: TRBJ1-1; CDR3aa: CASSLGIEAFF; CDR3nt: TGTGCCAGCAGCTTAGGCATTGAAGCTTTCTTT
v_gene: TRBV10-2; len: 12; d_gene: NA; abundance: many; j_gene: TRBJ1-1; CDR3aa: CASMGGNTEAFF; CDR3nt: TGCGCCAGCATGGGGGGGAACACTGAAGCTTTCTTT
v_gene: TRBV10-3; len: 15; d_gene: NA; abundance: NA; j_gene: TRBJ2-3; CDR3aa: CAISESDLSTDTQYF; CDR3nt: TGTGCCATCAGTGAGTCAGACCTGAGCACAGATACGCAGTATTTT
v_gene: TRBV7-7; len: 14; d_gene: TRBD1; abundance: many; j_gene: TRBJ2-5; CDR3aa: CASSQQTGSETQYF; CDR3nt: TGTGCCAGCAGTCAGCAGACAGGGTCGGAGACCCAGTACTTC
v_gene: TRBV27; len: 15; d_gene: NA; abundance: many; j_gene: TRBJ1-1; CDR3aa: CASSLGPAMNTEAFF; CDR3nt: TGTGCCAGCAGTTTAGGCCCGGCCATGAACACTGAAGCTTTCTTT
v_gene: TRBV13; len: 13; d_gene: NA; abundance: NA; j_gene: TRBJ1-4; CDR3aa: CASSKGVTEKLFF; CDR3nt: TGTGCCAGCAGCAAGGGAGTTACGGAAAAACTGTTTTTT
v_gene: TRBV29-1; len: 13; d_gene: NA; abundance: few; j_gene: TRBJ2-1; CDR3aa: CSVQGDYYNEQFF; CDR3nt: TGCAGCGTGCAGGGCGATTATTACAATGAGCAGTTCTTC
v_gene: TRBV7-2; len: 16; d_gene: TRBD1; abundance: NA; j_gene: TRBJ2-1; CDR3aa: CASSQSGTGGRNEQFF; CDR3nt: TGTGCCAGCAGCCAGTCCGGGACAGGGGGGAGGAATGAGCAGTTCTTC
v_gene: TRBV29-1; len: 14; d_gene: TRBD1; abundance: few; j_gene: TRBJ1-1; CDR3aa: CSVERDRGKTEAFF; CDR3nt: TGCAGCGTTGAGCGAGACAGGGGGAAGACTGAAGCTTTCTTT
v_gene: TRBV20-1; len: 15; d_gene: TRBD1; abundance: many; j_gene: TRBJ1-5; CDR3aa: CSATMTGQASQPQHF; CDR3nt: TGCAGTGCGACTATGACAGGGCAGGCAAGTCAGCCCCAGCATTTT
v_gene: TRBV12-3/TRBV12-4; len: 19; d_gene: NA; abundance: NA; j_gene: TRBJ2-6; CDR3aa: CASSLAGTGLYSGANVLTF; CDR3nt: TGTGCCAGCAGTTTAGCAGGCACAGGTCTTTACTCTGGGGCCAACGTCCTGACTTTC
v_gene: TRBV20-1; len: 14; d_gene: TRBD2; abundance: many; j_gene: TRBJ2-2; CDR3aa: CSAEGGLRTGELFF; CDR3nt: TGCAGTGCTGAGGGAGGGCTTCGGACCGGGGAGCTGTTTTTT
v_gene: TRBV6-5; len: 15; d_gene: NA; abundance: NA; j_gene: TRBJ1-5; CDR3aa: CASSYSAANNQPQHF; CDR3nt: TGTGCCAGCAGTTACTCGGCGGCTAACAATCAGCCCCAGCATTTT
v_gene: TRBV6-5; len: 14; d_gene: NA; abundance: few; j_gene: TRBJ1-1; CDR3aa: CASTLLPGNTEAFF; CDR3nt: TGTGCCAGCACCTTACTCCCGGGAAACACTGAAGCTTTCTTT
v_gene: TRBV5-1; len: 15; d_gene: NA; abundance: NA; j_gene: TRBJ1-3; CDR3aa: CASSLETLSGNTIYF; CDR3nt: TGCGCCAGCAGCTTGGAAACCCTCTCTGGAAACACCATATATTTT
v_gene: TRBV4-2; len: 12; d_gene: NA; abundance: few; j_gene: TRBJ1-2; CDR3aa: CASQSGDHGYTF; CDR3nt: TGTGCCAGCCAGTCAGGGGATCATGGCTACACCTTC
v_gene: TRBV6-1; len: 13; d_gene: NA; abundance: few; j_gene: TRBJ1-1; CDR3aa: CSTTGPIDTEAFF; CDR3nt: TGTTCTACCACAGGGCCGATCGACACTGAAGCTTTCTTT
v_gene: TRBV10-3; len: 16; d_gene: TRBD1; abundance: NA; j_gene: TRBJ1-2; CDR3aa: CAIRIYRDRSNYGYTF; CDR3nt: TGTGCCATCAGAATATACCGGGACAGATCTAACTATGGCTACACCTTC
v_gene: TRBV4-1; len: 14; d_gene: NA; abundance: few; j_gene: TRBJ1-4; CDR3aa: CASSQGGVGEKLFF; CDR3nt: TGCGCCAGCAGCCAAGGTGGTGTAGGGGAAAAACTGTTTTTT
v_gene: TRBV30; len: 13; d_gene: TRBD1; abundance: NA; j_gene: TRBJ1-1; CDR3aa: CAWSNRGNTEAFF; CDR3nt: TGTGCCTGGAGCAACAGGGGAAACACTGAAGCTTTCTTT
v_gene: TRBV20-1; len: 13; d_gene: NA; abundance: many; j_gene: TRBJ2-7; CDR3aa: CSASPSKGDEQYF; CDR3nt: TGCAGTGCTAGTCCCTCGAAGGGAGACGAGCAGTACTTC
v_gene: TRBV7-2; len: 13; d_gene: NA; abundance: many; j_gene: TRBJ1-6; CDR3aa: CASSSQEDSPLHF; CDR3nt: TGTGCCAGCAGCTCCCAAGAGGATTCACCCCTCCACTTT
v_gene: TRBV6-2/TRBV6-3; len: 14; d_gene: NA; abundance: many; j_gene: TRBJ2-5; CDR3aa: CASSPGTLQETQYF; CDR3nt: TGTGCCAGCAGTCCAGGGACACTTCAAGAGACCCAGTACTTC
v_gene: TRBV7-8; len: 17; d_gene: TRBD2; abundance: few; j_gene: TRBJ2-1; CDR3aa: CASSSTSGGAWGGEQFF; CDR3nt: TGTGCCAGCAGCTCGACGAGCGGGGGGGCCTGGGGCGGTGAGCAGTTCTTC
v_gene: TRBV14; len: 17; d_gene: TRBD2; abundance: NA; j_gene: TRBJ2-1; CDR3aa: CASSQDRVAGGSGEQFF; CDR3nt: TGTGCCAGCAGCCAAGATCGGGTAGCGGGGGGGTCGGGTGAGCAGTTCTTC
v_gene: TRBV5-1; len: 13; d_gene: NA; abundance: many; j_gene: TRBJ1-3; CDR3aa: CASSFGSGNTIYF; CDR3nt: TGCGCCAGCAGCTTTGGTTCCGGAAACACCATATATTTT
v_gene: TRBV5-1; len: 15; d_gene: NA; abundance: few; j_gene: TRBJ1-3; CDR3aa: CASSLDPGLSNTIYF; CDR3nt: TGCGCCAGCAGCTTGGACCCGGGACTATCAAACACCATATATTTT
v_gene: TRBV7-9; len: 16; d_gene: TRBD2; abundance: many; j_gene: TRBJ2-1; CDR3aa: CASSFLSGGASDEQFF; CDR3nt: TGTGCCAGCAGCTTTCTTAGCGGGGGGGCCTCTGATGAGCAGTTCTTC